The 23 T cell receptor beta chains below were found in one sample sequenced in a study of blood T cell repertoires in COVID-19. Measured with immunoSEQ multiplex PCR; TCRdb has only the in-frame clones, and not every one. The sample holds some 350,000 clones, about 90% seen once. The sample taken for sequencing was PBMCs or T cells enriched from blood (not recorded which). The receptors were sampled from a woman between 25 and 40 years old who had recovered from COVID-19.

Concerning this clone: Within the sample, other DNA sequences also encode this same CDR3. The chain recombines TRBV3-1 (or the pseudogene TRBV3-2) with TRBJ1-2, with D possibly being TRBD1 (5 bases). The CDR3 is 12 amino acids. The ends were cut back, 2 bases at V and 6 bases at J, with 7 bases in the middle. Germline CDR1 reads LGHDT; CDR2 reads YNNKEL (reference sequence). CDR3 residues: CASSQQGNGYTF. CDR3 DNA sequence: TGTGCCAGCAGCCAACAGGGTAATGGCTACACCTTC.

This sequence joins TRBV19 and TRBJ1-3; D call uncertain. There are 20 residues in the CDR3. CDR1 is LNHDA, CDR2 SQIVND, per germline (reference sequence). The ends were cut back, 0 bases at V and 0 bases at J, with 21 bases in the middle. CDR3 in DNA: TGTGCCAGTAGTATAGATCTGGGGTTTGAGGGTCGGATCTCTGGAAACACCATATATTTT. Amino acid sequence: CASSIDLGFEGRISGNTIYF.

Regarding this clone: The same CDR3 is also encoded by other DNA sequences in this sample. The V call is TRBV11-2, the J call TRBJ1-2; D is possibly TRBD1 (6 bases). This CDR3 is built from 15 residues. Germline V CDR1 and CDR2: SGHAT, FQNNGV. V was pared by 0 bases and J by 2 bases, with 10 bases between. CDR3 residues: CASSLEFGQNYGYTF. The DNA of the CDR3 is TGTGCCAGCAGCTTAGAGTTCGGACAGAACTATGGCTACACCTTC.

The rearrangement joins TRBV10-2 to TRBJ2-1; 7 bases map to TRBD1. Germline V lookup: CDR1 WSHSY, CDR2 SAAADI. V shed 6 bases, J shed 8 bases, and the junction held 4 bases outside the gene matches. This CDR3 contains 12 residues. The CDR3 spells CASSDRVHEQFF. DNA of the CDR3: TGCGCCAGCAGCGACAGGGTGCATGAGCAGTTCTTC.

This chain joins TRBV7-9 and TRBJ2-1; 7 bases are shared with TRBD2. The V segment lost 2 bases and the J segment 10 bases; nucleotides outside the gene matches: 5. This CDR3 is built from 13 residues. Germline V gives CDR1 SEHNR, CDR2 FQNEAQ (reference sequence). The CDR3 is CASSLLQGLEQFF. The CDR3 nucleotides read TGTGCCAGCAGCTTACTCCAGGGACTAGAGCAGTTCTTC.

This chain joins TRBV20-1 and TRBJ2-1; 8 bases map to TRBD2. V gave up 3 bases and J gave up 7 bases; unmatched junction bases: 8. CDR1 DFQATT and CDR2 SNEGSKA come from the germline V gene (reference sequence). The CDR3 runs 14 residues. The DNA for the CDR3 is TGCAGTGCTAGTGGGACTAGAGGCGGTAATGAGCAGTTCTTC. This gives the protein CSASGTRGGNEQFF.

V gene TRBV5-1 combines with J gene TRBJ1-2; 7 bases map to TRBD1. J lost 4 bases, V lost 1 base, and 7 bases had no gene match. Germline V CDR1 and CDR2: SGHRS, YFSETQ. The CDR3 is 15 residues long. CDR3 in DNA: TGCGCCAGCAGCTTGACAGGGGAAAACTCCTATGGCTACACCTTC. This codes for CASSLTGENSYGYTF.

The chain links TRBV6-5 to TRBJ1-2, with TRBD1 matching over 7 bases. V lost 5 bases and J lost 5; bases outside the gene matches: 11. Germline CDR1 MNHEY, CDR2 SVGAGI. The CDR3 length is 15 residues. The CDR3 DNA reads TGTGCCAGCAGTCCCCTAGAGGGGGCGCAGTATGGCTACACCTTC. Residues: CASSPLEGAQYGYTF.

The rearrangement uses TRBV15 and TRBJ2-3; D is unclear. V was clipped by 0 bases and J by 2 bases, with 9 bases between them. The length of the CDR3 is 15 residues. Germline V gives CDR1 LNHNV, CDR2 YYDKDF (reference sequence). CDR3 bases: TGTGCCACCAGCAGAGATATTACAGTCACAGATACGCAGTATTTT. It is translated as CATSRDITVTDTQYF.

This clone was found once. The chain couples TRBV27 to TRBJ1-1, with TRBD1 matching 9 bases. V trimming: 4 bases; J trimming: 0 bases; junction bases outside the gene matches: 9. Germline CDR1 MNHEY, CDR2 SMNVEV (reference sequence). This CDR3 comprises 17 residues. CDR3 sequence (DNA): TGTGCCAGCAGTTCAACCGGGACAGGGTTCATGAACACTGAAGCTTTCTTT. This gives the protein CASSSTGTGFMNTEAFF.

The rearrangement uses TRBV25-1 and TRBJ2-3; tentative D call: TRBD1 (6 bases). The V gene lost 4 bases and the J gene lost 3 bases, with 11 bases spanning the gap. The CDR3 is 14 amino acids. Germline-derived CDR1 and CDR2 are MGHDK and SYGVNS. In DNA, the CDR3 is TGTGCCAGCAGTGCCAGGGGTCTTACAGATACGCAGTATTTT. It encodes CASSARGLTDTQYF.

This clone is a singleton in its sample. This chain connects TRBV28 to TRBJ1-5, with a tentative D call TRBD1 (6 bases). V was clipped by 3 bases and J by 4 bases, with 13 bases between them. Germline loops: CDR1 MDHEN, CDR2 SYDVKM. CDR3 length: 15 amino acids. CDR3 loop: CASSFRGHPNQPQHF. CDR3 sequence (DNA): TGTGCCAGCAGTTTTAGGGGACACCCTAATCAGCCCCAGCATTTT.

The chain uses TRBV5-5 and TRBJ2-3; TRBD2 aligns across 10 bases. The V gene's germline CDR1 is SGHKS and CDR2 YYEKEE (reference sequence). Losses at the gene ends were 1 base for V and 2 bases for J; bases not matched to a gene: 4. The CDR3 spans 16 residues. Here the CDR3 reads CASSLWLAGVTDTQYF. Here the CDR3 DNA reads TGTGCCAGCAGCTTGTGGCTAGCGGGAGTCACAGATACGCAGTATTTT.

Only one count was recorded for this clone. The chain recombines TRBV10-3 with TRBJ2-7; 10 bases map to TRBD1. V was pared by 6 bases and J by 7 bases, with 9 bases of the junction left unmatched. Germline V CDR1 and CDR2: ENHRY, SYGVKD. This CDR3 has 14 amino acids. CDR3 coding DNA: TGTGCCATCAGCCCAGGGACAGGGGTGTATGAGCAGTACTTC. It translates to CAISPGTGVYEQYF.

The rearrangement joins TRBV4-1 to TRBJ2-1, with 7 bases identical to TRBD1. Looked up from germline, CDR1 is MGHRA and CDR2 is YSYEKL. This CDR3 is 12 amino acids long. The J segment lost 15 bases and the V segment lost 5 bases, leaving 10 bases of the junction unmatched. CDR3 protein: CASSFQQGSPFF. CDR3 coding DNA: TGCGCCAGCAGCTTCCAACAGGGGAGCCCGTTCTTC.

The V and J genes are TRBV9 and TRBJ2-1; TRBD2 agrees at 7 bases. V lost 0 bases, J lost 3 bases, and 3 bases stayed unmatched. CDR1 is SGDLS, CDR2 YYNGEE, per germline. There are 15 residues in the CDR3. The CDR3 protein is CASSVGGGGYNEQFF. In DNA form, the CDR3 reads TGTGCCAGCAGCGTAGGGGGCGGGGGCTACAATGAGCAGTTCTTC.

V is TRBV30 and J is TRBJ1-3; D is unclear. The CDR3 has 13 amino acids. Germline values: CDR1 GTSNPN, CDR2 SVGIG (reference sequence). Trimming removed 3 bases at V and 0 bases at J, with 6 bases between. CDR3 nucleotides: TGTGCCTGGAGCTTTAACTCTGGAAACACCATATATTTT. It is translated as CAWSFNSGNTIYF. Using reference TRBV30 and TRBJ1-3 for the parts outside the CDR3, the full variable domain is SQTIHQWPATLVQPVGSPLSLECTVEGTSNPNLYWYRQAAGRGLQLLFYSVGIGQISSEVPQNLSASRPQDRQFILSSKKLLLSDSGFYLCAWSFNSGNTIYFGEGSWLTVV.

The chain employs TRBV10-1 and TRBJ1-3; 8 bases line up with TRBD1. V was clipped by 3 bases and J by 4 bases; unmatched bases: 8. The germline V gene has CDR1 WNHNN and CDR2 SYGVQD (reference sequence). This CDR3 contains 16 residues. Written as DNA, the CDR3 is TGCGCCAGCAGTGATGGCAGGGGGCAGAGAGGAAACACCATATATTTT. Protein sequence: CASSDGRGQRGNTIYF.

V gene TRBV5-1 combines with J gene TRBJ1-1, with D possibly being TRBD1 (6 bases). V shed 1 base and J shed 5 bases, with 18 bases lying between them. CDR1 and CDR2 (germline): SGHRS, YFSETQ. There are 16 residues in the CDR3. The CDR3 DNA reads TGCGCCAGCAGCTTGTGGGGAACAGGGCGGGGGACTGAAGCTTTCTTT. It encodes CASSLWGTGRGTEAFF.

In this sample, this clone turned up a few times. The chain employs TRBV5-1 and TRBJ2-3; D is possibly TRBD2 (6 bases). The CDR3 extends over 16 amino acids. The V and J ends lost 0 bases and 4 bases respectively, with 15 bases between them. The germline V gene has CDR1 SGHRS and CDR2 YFSETQ. This CDR3 is CASSLVSGVEADTQYF. The CDR3 region has the DNA TGCGCCAGCAGCTTGGTCTCGGGAGTAGAGGCAGATACGCAGTATTTT.

The chain has TRBV12-5 and TRBJ1-5; 10 nucleotides match TRBD1. V trimming: 7 bases; J trimming: 7 bases; junction bases outside the gene matches: 10. This CDR3 comprises 15 residues. The germline V gene encodes CDR1 LGHNT and CDR2 FRNRAP. CDR3 sequence reads: CASASGQGSDQPQHF. DNA for the CDR3: TGTGCTAGTGCCTCGGGACAGGGGTCGGACCAGCCCCAGCATTTT. Drawing the rest from reference TRBV12-5 and TRBJ1-5, the complete variable domain is DARVTQTPRHKVTEMGQEVTMRCQPILGHNTVFWYRQTMMQGLELLAYFRNRAPLDDSGMPKDRFSAEMPDATLATLKIQPSEPRDSAVYFCASASGQGSDQPQHFGDGTRLSIL.

The chain links TRBV7-6 to TRBJ2-1, with 7 bases that match TRBD1. V lost 5 bases to trimming and J lost 0 bases; unmatched junction nucleotides: 7. This CDR3 is built from 16 residues. Germline values: CDR1 SGHVS, CDR2 FNYEAQ. CDR3: CASSPQTGSSYNEQFF. As DNA, the CDR3 is TGTGCCAGCAGCCCTCAGACAGGGAGCTCCTACAATGAGCAGTTCTTC.

This clone appeared a single time. CDR3 protein: CASSYSWDTRSYEQYF. Written as DNA, the CDR3 is TGTGCCAGCAGTTACTCATGGGACACGCGCTCCTACGAGCAGTACTTC. V usage is TRBV6-5 and J usage is TRBJ2-7; TRBD1 is a possible D gene (6 bases). V was clipped by 0 bases and J by 0 bases, with 12 bases between them. The CDR3 extends over 16 amino acids. From germline, CDR1 is MNHEY and CDR2 SVGAGI.